These 3 T cell receptor beta chains originate from one sample sequenced in a study of T cells after yellow fever vaccination. Using its own MiXCR run on the 5' RACE reads, TCRdb lists one record per CDR3 protein. Here the sample spans under 300,000 distinct CDR3 sequences, about 7.1% being singletons. Sequenced material: CD4+ T cells sorted from PBMCs, taken 15 days after the yellow fever booster vaccination. The receptors shown here come from a man aged 30-40 years who received the YFV17D yellow fever vaccine.

This clonotype showed up many times. CDR3 sequence (DNA): TGTGCCAGCAGTTTGGGTGGTTCACCCCTCCACTTT. It codes for CASSLGGSPLHF. The chain has TRBV12-3 or TRBV12-4 and TRBJ1-6; no clear D. Trimming removed 3 bases at V and 9 bases at J, with 6 bases between. The CDR3 length is 12 residues.

As regards this clonotype: This may arise from a read error, as a much more abundant clone is one base away. The rearrangement links TRBV5-1 to TRBJ2-1, with D perhaps TRBD1 or TRBD2 (5 bases each). Germline CDR1 reads SGHRS; CDR2 reads YFSETQ. The CDR3 extends over 14 amino acids. CDR3 coding DNA: TGCGACAGCAGCTTGGGGGACCTTTACAATGAGCAGTTCTTC. Translating gives CDSSLGDLYNEQFF.

The rearrangement links TRBV7-2 to TRBJ1-1; D is unclear. The CDR3 extends over 13 amino acids. V was cut by 0 bases and J by 4 bases, with 6 bases left in between. CDR1 SGHTA and CDR2 FQGNSA come from the germline V gene. The CDR3 coding sequence is TGTGCCAGCAGCTTAGCTAGGGCCACTGAAGCTTTCTTT. Amino acids: CASSLARATEAFF. Full variable domain (rest looked up from reference TRBV7-2 and TRBJ1-1): GAGVSQSPSNKVTEKGKDVELRCDPISGHTALYWYRQSLGQGLEFLIYFQGNSAPDKSGLPSDRFSAERTGGSVSTLTIQRTQQEDSAVYLCASSLARATEAFFGQGTRLTVV.